This is a list of T cell receptor beta chains from one sample in a study of OX40 agonist ivuxolimab in advanced cancers. TCRdb's table, derived via immunoSEQ multiplex PCR, lists solely in-frame clones and lacks some. The table lists about 82,000 clones, about 86% of them singletons. The sequencing used CD4+ or CD8+ T cells sorted from blood, collected in a trial of the OX40 agonist ivuxolimab. The receptors were sampled from an adult with an advanced solid tumor such as melanoma, head and neck, liver or kidney cancer. Each CDR3 is given with its conserved first and last residue. The D gene is left open where the match is weak. Clone size is shown for a subset of rows, as once, few, many or a class of expanded clone.

j_call,v_call,clone_size,d_call,cdr3_aa,cdr3_nt
TRBJ1-5,TRBV27,once,NA,CASKPRGFGNQPQHF,TGTGCCAGCAAACCCAGGGGTTTCGGCAATCAGCCCCAGCATTTT
TRBJ1-4,TRBV5-8,NA,NA,CASNMGGTTNEKLFF,TGTGCCAGCAACATGGGTGGGACTACTAATGAAAAACTGTTTTTT
TRBJ1-1,TRBV6-1,NA,NA,CASHVRYGSTEAFF,TGTGCGTCACACGTCCGGTACGGAAGCACTGAAGCTTTCTTT
TRBJ2-1,TRBV5-4,NA,NA,CASSLSWGLGNEQFF,TGTGCCAGCAGCTTGAGCTGGGGCTTGGGCAATGAGCAGTTCTTC
TRBJ2-7,TRBV12-5,NA,TRBD2,CASALAGAEQYF,TGTGCTAGTGCACTAGCGGGAGCCGAGCAGTACTTC
TRBJ1-2,TRBV5-1,NA,NA,CASSSGATEFYGYTF,TGCGCCAGCAGCTCCGGGGCGACCGAGTTCTATGGCTACACCTTC
TRBJ2-2,TRBV21-1,NA,NA,CATLTANTGELFF,TGTGCCACCCTGACGGCTAACACCGGGGAGCTGTTTTTT
TRBJ2-1,TRBV6-6,NA,NA,CASTQGNEQFF,TGTGCCAGCACCCAGGGGAATGAGCAGTTCTTC
TRBJ1-1,TRBV18,NA,NA,CASSLRTSMNTEAFF,TGTGCCAGCTCCCTCCGAACCTCAATGAACACTGAAGCTTTCTTT
TRBJ2-7,TRBV9,NA,NA,CASSVAGESYEQYF,TGTGCCAGCAGCGTAGCTGGGGAGTCCTACGAGCAGTACTTC
TRBJ2-1,TRBV6-6,NA,NA,CASRRAAMSSYNEQFF,TGTGCCAGCAGACGGGCCGCTATGAGCTCCTACAATGAGCAGTTCTTC
TRBJ1-1,TRBV6-1,NA,NA,CASPEGGYTEAFF,TGTGCCAGCCCGGAAGGAGGTTACACTGAAGCTTTCTTT
TRBJ2-1,TRBV7-2,NA,NA,CASRGVIAYNEQFF,TGTGCCAGCAGGGGGGTCATTGCCTACAATGAGCAGTTCTTC